The sequence of this T cell receptor (beta chain) was determined in a study of a mutant IDH1 vaccine in newly diagnosed glioma. Study context: Commencement of vaccination occurred 4-6 weeks following radiotherapy alone, or concurrently with temozolomide cycles.

Time point here: week 47, end of study. Each dose of the vaccine consisted of 300 ug of mutant IDH1 20-mer peptide, with topical imiquimod. Per germline, CDR1 SGHTA and CDR2 FQGTGA. The CDR3 has 15 amino acids. The ends were cut back, 0 bases at V and 10 bases at J, with 15 bases in the middle. Repertoires were generated with immunoSEQ multiplex PCR, while TCRdb's copy carries only in-frame clones and drops some. The repertoire holds about 94,000 clones, 85% to 90% seen once, with 0.77% in the top ten. Turning to this clone: As yet, its antigen is unknown.

The sequencing here drew on PBMCs, taken from a glioma patient whose treatment included an IDH1 peptide vaccine. The chain combines TRBV7-3 with TRBJ2-2; D is perhaps TRBD1 or TRBD2 (5 bases each). This TCR derives from a woman aged 45-65 years with glioma. This chain's CDR3 is CASSLTPGPRVELFF. For the CDR3, the DNA is TGTGCCAGCAGCTTAACACCGGGACCCAGGGTGGAGCTGTTTTTT.